The clone carrying this T cell receptor beta chain is categorized as medium-sized (0.01 to 0.1%). This record belongs to a study of T cell repertoires in aging, cancer and after chemotherapy. Study details: Repeat sampling of healthy donors over several months to years showed clear clonal overlap.

A mixed TRB-A/B primer pool amplified rearranged TRB by multiplex touch-down PCR. TCRdb processed the multiplex PCR reads anew with MiXCR; each CDR3 protein has one entry. The sample has some 15,000 distinct CDR3 sequences; 20% to 25% are singletons. Amplification of TCR beta used genomic DNA extracted from peripheral blood. In germline, CDR1 is SEHNR, CDR2 FQNEAQ (reference sequence). The V end was cut by 4 bases, the J end by 9 bases, with 19 bases between. CDR3 length: 14 residues. The chain is built from TRBV7-9 and TRBJ2-7, with D tentatively TRBD1 (5 bases). The sequenced material came from blood. The clonotype originates from a human donor in good health. For the CDR3, the DNA is TGTGCCAGCAGCTACGGCACGGCTCCTAGGGGGCAGTACTTC. This encodes CASSYGTAPRGQYF.